Listed below are T cell receptor beta chains from one sample, sequenced in a study of early T cells in non-severe SARS-CoV-2 infection. TCRdb re-called the 5' RACE reads through MiXCR, storing one row per CDR3 protein. The sample lists 100,000 to 150,000 distinct CDR3 sequences, around 14% occurring once. The sample was whole blood. These receptors were taken from an adult who was a healthcare worker with PCR-confirmed SARS-CoV-2 infection or an uninfected control (not recorded which). Both conserved end residues are part of each CDR3. The D gene is left open where the match is weak. Clone size is not always given. Where it is, it says once, few, many or a class for expanded clones.

d_call	clone_size	v_call	cdr3_length	j_call	cdr3_aa	cdr3_nt
NA	NA	TRBV25-1	13	TRBJ2-2	CASRGEVTGELFF	TGTGCCAGCAGAGGTGAAGTTACCGGGGAGCTGTTTTTT
TRBD1	few	TRBV6-2/TRBV6-3	15	TRBJ2-7	CASSRGQGVPYEQYF	TGTGCCAGCAGCCGGGGACAGGGGGTTCCCTACGAGCAGTACTTC
NA	few	TRBV13	12	TRBJ2-3	CASSALTDTQYF	TGTGCCAGCAGCGCCTTAACAGATACGCAGTATTTT
TRBD1	few	TRBV10-3	14	TRBJ1-1	CAGASGGKDTEAFF	TGTGCCGGCGCCTCAGGGGGCAAGGACACTGAAGCTTTCTTT
TRBD2	NA	TRBV11-2	16	TRBJ2-3	CVSSLPTGTSMGTQYF	TGTGTCAGCAGCCTCCCTACCGGGACTAGCATGGGTACGCAGTATTTT
TRBD2	many	TRBV20-1	15	TRBJ2-2	CSASQAGAESGELFF	TGCAGTGCTAGTCAAGCGGGGGCCGAGTCGGGGGAGCTGTTTTTT
NA	NA	TRBV9	15	TRBJ2-2	CASSVDVGGDGELFF	TGTGCCAGCAGCGTAGATGTAGGCGGAGACGGGGAGCTGTTTTTT
TRBD1	NA	TRBV12-3/TRBV12-4	14	TRBJ1-1	CASTLIEGASEAFF	TGTGCCAGCACCTTGATCGAGGGGGCCTCTGAAGCTTTCTTT
NA	few	TRBV18	14	TRBJ1-6	CASSRGEGNSPLHF	TGTGCCAGCTCACGAGGGGAAGGAAATTCACCCCTCCACTTT
NA	NA	TRBV24-1	13	TRBJ2-3	CAVSGTPTDTQYF	TGTGCCGTCAGCGGGACACCCACAGATACGCAGTATTTT
NA	few	TRBV14	13	TRBJ1-1	CASSQETMVRKFF	TGTGCCAGCAGCCAAGAGACGATGGTACGGAAATTCTTT
TRBD1	few	TRBV2	16	TRBJ2-4	CASSKSGTGTKNIQYF	TGTGCCAGCAGTAAATCCGGGACAGGGACCAAAAACATTCAGTACTTC
NA	many	TRBV6-1	14	TRBJ1-1	CASIPGAMNTEAFF	TGTGCCAGCATACCAGGGGCCATGAACACTGAAGCTTTCTTT
TRBD2	few	TRBV20-1	12	TRBJ2-7	CSASGGAREQYF	TGCAGTGCTAGCGGGGGGGCAAGGGAGCAGTACTTC
TRBD2	NA	TRBV7-9	13	TRBJ2-4	CASTPTSSFIQYF	TGTGCCAGCACCCCGACTAGCTCCTTCATTCAGTACTTC
NA	NA	TRBV3-1	14	TRBJ1-6	CASSQSPRYSPLHF	TGTGCCAGCAGCCAATCCCCCCGGTATTCACCCCTCCACTTT
TRBD1	NA	TRBV5-1	15	TRBJ2-1	CASSSGQGVYNEQFF	TGCGCCAGCAGTTCCGGACAGGGGGTTTACAATGAGCAGTTCTTC
NA	NA	TRBV11-2	12	TRBJ2-7	CASSFGFDEQYF	TGTGCCAGCAGCTTTGGTTTTGACGAGCAGTACTTC
TRBD2	many	TRBV6-2/TRBV6-3	12	TRBJ2-7	CASRRTSSQQYF	TGTGCCAGCAGGCGGACTAGCTCCCAGCAGTACTTC
NA	many	TRBV5-1	13	TRBJ2-3	CASSLQGTDTQYF	TGCGCCAGCAGCCTACAGGGCACAGATACGCAGTATTTT
NA	many	TRBV6-5	11	TRBJ2-1	CASSKGREQFF	TGTGCCAGCAGTAAGGGAAGGGAGCAGTTCTTC
NA	many	TRBV29-1	13	TRBJ2-5	CSVASVYQETQYF	TGCAGCGTTGCCAGCGTGTACCAAGAGACCCAGTACTTC
NA	NA	TRBV9	17	TRBJ1-1	CASSVGPSDYMNTEAFF	TGTGCCAGCAGCGTAGGACCCTCGGATTACATGAACACTGAAGCTTTCTTT
NA	many	TRBV6-5	16	TRBJ2-3	CASSTLAGRGTDTQYF	TGTGCCAGCAGTACCTTGGCGGGAAGGGGCACAGATACGCAGTATTTT
NA	once	TRBV14	14	TRBJ2-5	CASSQLGGQETQYF	TGTGCCAGCAGCCAGTTGGGGGGCCAAGAGACCCAGTACTTC
TRBD1	NA	TRBV5-5	15	TRBJ1-2	CASSLAGQTNYGYTF	TGTGCCAGCAGCTTGGCGGGACAGACTAACTATGGCTACACCTTC
NA	NA	TRBV6-2/TRBV6-3	14	TRBJ2-5	CASSYGALQETQYF	TGTGCCAGCAGTTACGGCGCGCTTCAAGAGACCCAGTACTTC
NA	once	TRBV4-1	15	TRBJ2-3	CASSQWTGSTDTQYF	TGCGCCAGCAGCCAATGGACGGGAAGCACAGATACGCAGTATTTT
NA	NA	TRBV7-9	14	TRBJ2-3	CASSLDPAPDTQYF	TGTGCCAGCAGCCTTGACCCGGCTCCAGATACGCAGTATTTT
NA	few	TRBV29-1	13	TRBJ1-1	CSVWGRPNTEAFF	TGCAGCGTGTGGGGACGACCAAACACTGAAGCTTTCTTT
NA	NA	TRBV9	14	TRBJ2-2	CASSAAGNTGELFF	TGTGCCAGCAGCGCCGCAGGGAACACCGGGGAGCTGTTTTTT
NA	few	TRBV19	15	TRBJ1-5	CASSSGARSNQPQHF	TGTGCCAGTAGCTCGGGGGCCAGAAGCAATCAGCCCCAGCATTTT
TRBD1	few	TRBV7-3	17	TRBJ1-6	CASSADLKTGIYSPLHF	TGTGCCAGCAGCGCAGACCTAAAGACAGGGATCTACTCACCCCTCCACTTT
NA	few	TRBV3-1	13	TRBJ2-1	CASSPETGNEQFF	TGTGCCAGCAGCCCTGAAACGGGGAATGAGCAGTTCTTC
NA	NA	TRBV7-9	15	TRBJ2-2	CASSLDNANTGELFF	TGTGCCAGCAGCTTAGATAACGCGAACACCGGGGAGCTGTTTTTT
NA	NA	TRBV11-2	15	TRBJ2-1	CASSVGGGVADEQFF	TGTGCCAGCAGTGTGGGGGGAGGTGTAGCGGATGAGCAGTTCTTC
NA	NA	TRBV5-5	15	TRBJ1-5	CASRLTQGQNQPQHF	TGTGCCAGCAGGCTTACTCAGGGGCAAAATCAGCCCCAGCATTTT
TRBD1	NA	TRBV12-3/TRBV12-4	16	TRBJ2-1	CASSLGQGQFHNEQFF	TGTGCCAGCAGTTTAGGACAGGGCCAGTTCCACAATGAGCAGTTCTTC
NA	once	TRBV29-1	12	TRBJ1-2	CSVGGQGDGYTF	TGCAGCGTTGGGGGGCAGGGCGATGGCTACACCTTC
NA	NA	TRBV27	11	TRBJ1-5	CATGENQPQHF	TGTGCCACCGGCGAAAATCAGCCCCAGCATTTT
NA	NA	TRBV3-1	12	TRBJ1-1	CASSQYQALAFF	TGTGCCAGCAGCCAATATCAGGCGTTAGCTTTCTTT
NA	NA	TRBV5-1	15	TRBJ1-4	CASSRNGATNEKLFF	TGCGCCAGCAGCAGAAACGGTGCAACTAATGAAAAACTGTTTTTT
NA	many	TRBV2	14	TRBJ2-4	CASSVGTIKNIQYF	TGTGCCAGCAGCGTAGGAACCATCAAAAACATTCAGTACTTC